Shown below are 25 T cell receptor beta chains from a single sample sequenced in a study of blood T cell repertoires in COVID-19. The table came from immunoSEQ multiplex PCR; TCRdb's copy has only in-frame clones and leaves some out. The profile shows about 480,000 clones, around nine tenths of them singletons. The sequenced sample consisted of PBMCs or T cells enriched from blood (not recorded which). The receptors shown here come from a woman aged 40 to 50 who had recovered from COVID-19.

A single count supports this clone. The chain employs TRBV15 and TRBJ2-3; D ambiguous. The germline gives CDR1 LNHNV, CDR2 YYDKDF (reference sequence). The CDR3 length is 15 residues. Trimming stripped 1 base from V and 0 bases from J, with 8 bases between. The DNA for the CDR3 is TGTGCCACCAGCAGAGCAGTGCTTAGCACAGATACGCAGTATTTT. It yields the protein CATSRAVLSTDTQYF.

The chain employs TRBV25-1 and TRBJ1-2; 8 nucleotides agree with TRBD1. The germline CDR1 and CDR2 sequences are MGHDK and SYGVNS. The CDR3 loop spans 13 amino acids. The V and J ends lost 4 bases and 2 bases, in that order; junction bases with no gene match: 0. The CDR3 region has the DNA TGTGCCAGCAGTGGGACAGGGAACTATGGCTACACCTTC. This gives the protein CASSGTGNYGYTF.

The chain employs TRBV6-1 and TRBJ1-5, with D maybe TRBD1 (5 bases). There are 14 residues in the CDR3. V was pared by 2 bases and J by 7 bases, with 12 bases between. Germline V gene sequence: CDR1 MNHNS, CDR2 SASEGT. The CDR3 is CASSEQGFRQPQHF. As DNA, the CDR3 is TGTGCCAGCAGTGAACAGGGATTTCGGCAGCCCCAGCATTTT.

CDR3 nucleotide sequence: TGTGCCAGCAGCTTAGCGCGAGGGCCAGAGACCCAGTACTTC. Amino acids: CASSLARGPETQYF. The chain uses TRBV7-6 and TRBJ2-5; a possible D gene is TRBD2 (5 bases). In germline, CDR1 is SGHVS, CDR2 FNYEAQ. The CDR3 has 14 residues. V lost 0 bases and J lost 4, with 9 bases in between.

The rearrangement links TRBV5-6 to TRBJ2-1; 7 bases fit TRBD1. Germline V gene lookup returns CDR1 SGHDT and CDR2 YYEEEE. Germline trimming cut 2 bases from V and 5 bases from J; bases unmatched to any gene: 7. The CDR3 covers 15 residues. The CDR3 loop reads CASSFGSGTDNEQFF. CDR3 nucleotide sequence: TGTGCCAGCAGCTTCGGATCCGGGACAGACAATGAGCAGTTCTTC.

The chain has TRBV27 and TRBJ1-1; D not resolved. The CDR3 totals 12 residues. Looked up from germline, CDR1 is MNHEY and CDR2 is SMNVEV (reference sequence). Trimming pared 7 bases from V and 5 bases from J, leaving 11 bases between. The CDR3 nucleotides read TGTGCCAGCAAGGAGGGAGGTACTGAAGCTTTCTTT. Amino acid sequence: CASKEGGTEAFF.

The CDR3 here is CASSPPPGSGELFF. The CDR3 coding sequence is TGTGCCAGCTCACCACCGCCTGGTAGCGGGGAGCTGTTTTTT. This rearrangement joins TRBV18 to TRBJ2-2; D is unresolved. The germline V gene encodes CDR1 KGHSH and CDR2 LQKENI. V gave up 0 bases and J gave up 7 bases, with 9 bases separating them. The CDR3 contains 14 residues.

The gene calls are TRBV5-1 and TRBJ1-3; TRBD1 matches 7 bases. The CDR3 covers 17 residues. J was trimmed by 0 bases and V by 0 bases; bases with no gene match: 6. The germline V gene encodes CDR1 SGHRS and CDR2 YFSETQ. The CDR3 spells CASSLEDRPGSGNTIYF. DNA of the CDR3: TGCGCCAGCAGCTTGGAGGACAGGCCGGGCTCTGGAAACACCATATATTTT.

V usage is TRBV11-2 and J usage is TRBJ1-3, with D tentatively TRBD1 (5 bases). The CDR3 totals 12 residues. Trimming pared 4 bases from V and 9 bases from J, leaving 10 bases between. Germline-derived CDR1 and CDR2 are SGHAT and FQNNGV. The CDR3 here is CASSSTGPTIYF. The CDR3 DNA reads TGTGCCAGCAGCTCAACAGGCCCCACCATATATTTT.

The chain employs TRBV4-3 and TRBJ2-7, with 10 bases fitting TRBD1. The CDR3 sequence is 13 residues long. The germline gives CDR1 LGHNA, CDR2 YSLEER. The trim removed 6 bases at V and 5 bases at J, leaving 4 bases unmatched. The CDR3: CASSRDRGHEQYF. The CDR3 DNA follows: TGCGCCAGCAGTCGGGACAGGGGCCACGAGCAGTACTTC.

This rearrangement joins TRBV7-2 to TRBJ2-1; D possibly corresponds to TRBD2 (6 bases). The CDR3 runs 15 residues. The germline CDR1 and CDR2 sequences are SGHTA and FQGNSA. Trimming left V 1 base short and J 6 bases short, with 13 bases between. This CDR3 reads CASSLERADGNEQFF. CDR3 nucleotides: TGTGCCAGCAGCTTAGAGCGGGCGGACGGCAATGAGCAGTTCTTC.

In its sample, this clone was seen once. The DNA for the CDR3 is TGCGCCAGCAGCCTCGCCGGAGCCTACGAGCAGTACTTC. Its protein is CASSLAGAYEQYF. V gene TRBV4-3 combines with J gene TRBJ2-7; D gene uncertain. The germline V and J ends were trimmed by 4 bases and 2 bases, with 9 bases remaining between them. Germline V lookup: CDR1 LGHNA, CDR2 YSLEER. This CDR3 is built from 13 residues.

DNA for the CDR3: TGCGCCAGCAGCCAGGATACCGACAGGGCTCGGTCGAGGAACACCATATATTTT. Amino acid sequence: CASSQDTDRARSRNTIYF. The chain couples TRBV4-3 to TRBJ1-3, with TRBD1 matching over 7 bases. Germline V gene sequence: CDR1 LGHNA, CDR2 YSLEER. V lost 3 bases to trimming and J lost 7 bases; unmatched junction nucleotides: 18. The CDR3 extends over 18 amino acids.

This chain links TRBV29-1 with TRBJ2-1, with 7 bases aligning to TRBD1. The CDR3 length is 14 residues. V lost 6 bases to trimming and J lost 5 bases; unmatched junction nucleotides: 10. Germline V CDR1 and CDR2: SQVTM, ANQGSEA. The CDR3 region has the DNA TGCAGCGTGGCCGGGACAGCCACTAACAATGAGCAGTTCTTC. Protein sequence: CSVAGTATNNEQFF.

The genes are TRBV29-1 and TRBJ2-7; 9 bases align to TRBD2. Germline-derived CDR1 and CDR2 are SQVTM and ANQGSEA. V gave up 4 bases and J gave up 2 bases; unmatched junction bases: 6. This CDR3 is built from 14 residues. This CDR3 is CSVGLAGLPYEQYF. CDR3 in DNA: TGCAGCGTTGGTCTAGCGGGACTTCCCTACGAGCAGTACTTC.

This chain uses TRBV29-1 with TRBJ2-5; D possibly corresponds to TRBD1 (5 bases). The CDR3 covers 13 residues. CDR1 SQVTM and CDR2 ANQGSEA come from the germline V gene. The germline V and J ends were trimmed by 3 bases and 0 bases, with 8 bases remaining between them. CDR3 in DNA: TGCAGCGTTGAGGGGCAGTACCAAGAGACCCAGTACTTC. This encodes CSVEGQYQETQYF. Variable domain in full (rest from reference TRBV29-1 and TRBJ2-5): SAVISQKPSRDICQRGTSLTIQCQVDSQVTMMFWYRQQPGQSLTLIATANQGSEATYESGFVIDKFPISRPNLTFSTLTVSNMSPEDSSIYLCSVEGQYQETQYFGPGTRLLVL.

The chain combines TRBV9 with TRBJ1-2, with 12 bases aligning to TRBD1. J gave up 4 bases and V 0 bases, and 4 bases lay outside the gene matches. The CDR3 totals 16 residues. Germline lookup yields CDR1 SGDLS and CDR2 YYNGEE. This chain's CDR3 is CASSVGGDRGLYGYTF. The CDR3 region has the DNA TGTGCCAGCAGCGTAGGAGGGGACAGGGGGCTCTATGGCTACACCTTC.

This chain connects TRBV5-1 to TRBJ1-1; D gene uncertain. V was cut by 0 bases and J by 0 bases, with 6 bases left in between. The CDR3 sequence is 14 residues long. The germline V gene has CDR1 SGHRS and CDR2 YFSETQ. CDR3 loop: CASSLGHVNTEAFF. The CDR3 DNA reads TGCGCCAGCAGCTTGGGGCATGTGAACACTGAAGCTTTCTTT.

The genes are TRBV4-1 and TRBJ2-5, with a tentative D call TRBD1 (6 bases). The V gene lost 4 bases and the J gene lost 5 bases, with 14 bases spanning the gap. The CDR3 is 14 amino acids. From germline, CDR1 is MGHRA and CDR2 YSYEKL. DNA for the CDR3: TGCGCCAGCAGCCCCTTTGCAGGGGTGGAGACCCAGTACTTC. It encodes CASSPFAGVETQYF.

This chain links TRBV5-6 with TRBJ2-7; D is perhaps TRBD1 (5 bases). The CDR3 extends over 15 amino acids. CDR1 and CDR2 (germline): SGHDT, YYEEEE. The ends were cut back, 1 base at V and 2 bases at J, with 13 bases in the middle. The CDR3 here is CASSLSPGIAYEQYF. CDR3 sequence (DNA): TGTGCCAGCAGCTTGTCACCAGGGATTGCCTACGAGCAGTACTTC.

V usage is TRBV30 and J usage is TRBJ2-5; D uncertain. Germline V gene data show CDR1 as GTSNPN and CDR2 as SVGIG (reference sequence). V lost 0 bases and J 9 bases, leaving 20 bases between the germline ends. The CDR3 runs 15 residues. The chain's CDR3 is CAWSVLLTVNTAQYF. In nucleotides, the CDR3 is TGTGCCTGGAGTGTACTTCTTACGGTGAATACGGCCCAGTACTTC.

V is TRBV6-5 and J is TRBJ2-7; D is perhaps TRBD2 (6 bases). Germline V gene lookup returns CDR1 MNHEY and CDR2 SVGAGI. Trimming left V 0 bases short and J 4 bases short, with 10 bases between. This CDR3 contains 14 residues. CDR3: CASSYSDYGYEQYF. The CDR3 DNA reads TGTGCCAGCAGTTACTCGGACTATGGGTACGAGCAGTACTTC.

The rearrangement links TRBV19 to TRBJ2-1; 8 bases match TRBD2. The CDR3 has 14 residues. The germline CDR1 and CDR2 sequences are LNHDA and SQIVND (reference sequence). With V trimmed by 5 bases and J by 3 bases, 3 bases remained unmatched. The DNA for the CDR3 is TGTGCCAGTAGTGGGCGGGAGGACTACAATGAGCAGTTCTTC. Residues: CASSGREDYNEQFF.

The chain is built from TRBV5-1 and TRBJ2-3; D is unclear. This CDR3 contains 14 residues. V lost 1 base to trimming and J lost 2 bases, with 8 bases between them. CDR1 and CDR2 (germline): SGHRS, YFSETQ. The CDR3: CASSLRVPTDTQYF. The CDR3 DNA follows: TGCGCCAGCAGCTTGCGGGTACCCACAGATACGCAGTATTTT.

The rearrangement links TRBV7-9 to TRBJ1-4; 7 bases align to TRBD1. Germline CDR1 reads SEHNR; CDR2 reads FQNEAQ (reference sequence). This CDR3 has 14 residues. The V segment lost 0 bases and the J segment 7 bases; nucleotides outside the gene matches: 2. DNA for the CDR3: TGTGCCAGCAGCTTAGCAGGGGGCGGTGAAAAACTGTTTTTT. It codes for CASSLAGGGEKLFF. The whole variable domain, remainder taken from reference TRBV7-9 and TRBJ1-4, is DTGVSQNPRHKITKRGQNVTFRCDPISEHNRLYWYRQTLGQGPEFLTYFQNEAQLEKSRLLSDRFSAERPKGSFSTLEIQRTEQGDSAMYLCASSLAGGGEKLFFGSGTQLSVL.